These 5 T cell receptor beta chains were all obtained from the same sample, sequenced in a study of tumor and adjacent non-tumor tissue in lung cancer. This sample's RNA came from whole unsorted tissue. The normal lung tissue was taken more than 3 cm from the tumor edge. The library came from three nested PCR rounds adapted from ARM-PCR protocols. TCRdb fed the multiplex PCR reads into MiXCR, producing one record per CDR3 protein. The sample holds some 100,000 distinct CDR3 sequences, approximately 65% seen once. The sequenced material came from distant non-tumor lung tissue. The receptors were sampled from a man aged 25 to 45 with non-small cell lung cancer.

J is TRBJ1-2 and V is TRBV24-1; D uncertain. The CDR3 contains 17 residues. CDR1 KGHDR and CDR2 SFDVKD come from the germline V gene. V was cut by 5 bases and J by 5 bases, with 23 bases left in between. CDR3 residues: CATSGPADGTTLYGYTF. The CDR3 region has the DNA TGTGCCACCAGTGGCCCGGCAGACGGAACTACCCTATATGGCTACACCTTC.

Regarding this clonotype: An end of the junction does not agree with germline; a read error may underlie this. V is TRBV4-2 and J is TRBJ1-4, with D maybe TRBD1 (6 bases). The CDR3 is made up of 13 amino acids. Per germline, CDR1 LGHNA and CDR2 YNFKEQ. The CDR3: CVSKGPGAEKLFF. The CDR3 nucleotides are TGTGTCAGCAAGGGACCGGGGGCTGAAAAACTGTTTTTT.

As to this clonotype: This may come from a read error, since a much larger clone is one base off. The CDR3: CNARRAGSTDTQYF. The CDR3 region has the DNA TGCAATGCTAGGCGGGCGGGAAGCACAGATACGCAGTATTTT. This chain uses TRBV20-1 with TRBJ2-3; D may be TRBD2 (6 bases). Germline values: CDR1 DFQATT, CDR2 SNEGSKA (reference sequence). The CDR3 consists of 14 residues.

With respect to this clonotype: The CDR3 carries no conserved terminal phenylalanine or tryptophan, so it likely arises from a read error. The chain joins TRBV4-2 to TRBJ1-2; 10 nucleotides align to TRBD1. From germline, CDR1 is LGHNA and CDR2 YNFKEQ. The CDR3 is made up of 15 amino acids. The CDR3 protein is CARSQSGTGVVGYTV. The DNA for the CDR3 is TGTGCCAGGAGCCAGTCCGGGACAGGGGTAGTTGGCTACACCGTC.

Regarding this clonotype: Here the CDR3 omits its conserved ending phenylalanine or tryptophan, so a read error is the likely source. The J gene is TRBJ2-7, the V gene TRBV10-2; maybe TRBD2 (5 bases). The germline V gene encodes CDR1 WSHSY and CDR2 SAAADI. The CDR3 contains 13 residues. CDR3 sequence (DNA): TGCGCGAGCGGTGTAAGTAAAGCCTACGAGCAGTACCTC. It encodes CASGVSKAYEQYL.